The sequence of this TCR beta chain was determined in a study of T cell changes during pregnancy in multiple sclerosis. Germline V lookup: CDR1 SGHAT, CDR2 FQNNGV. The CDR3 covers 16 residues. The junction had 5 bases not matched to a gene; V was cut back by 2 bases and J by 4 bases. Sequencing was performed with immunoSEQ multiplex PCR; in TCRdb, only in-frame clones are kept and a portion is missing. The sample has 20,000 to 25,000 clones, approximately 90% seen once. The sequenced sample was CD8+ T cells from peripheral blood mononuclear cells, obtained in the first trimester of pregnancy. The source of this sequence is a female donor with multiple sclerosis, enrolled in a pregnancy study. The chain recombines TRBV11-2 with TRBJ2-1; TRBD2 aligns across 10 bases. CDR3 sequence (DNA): TGTGCCAGCAGCTTAATGCGGACTAGCGGTTACAATGAGCAGTTCTTC. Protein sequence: CASSLMRTSGYNEQFF.